The clone carrying this T cell receptor beta chain has more than one count but fewer than ten. Its specificity is unknown. The junction had 6 bases not matched to a gene; V was cut back by 2 bases and J by 0 bases. The CDR3 is 16 residues long. Looked up from germline, CDR1 is MNHEY and CDR2 is SVGAGI. This sample was taken from a study of beta chain features in type 1 diabetes. As every portion of the isolated RNA was reverse transcribed, the sequencing read expressed TCRB transcripts. TCRdb keeps only in-frame clones here, not all; method: immunoSEQ multiplex PCR. The sample contains 300,000 to 450,000 clones, 9.6% of which appear only once. Study observations and caveats: Moderately but significantly shorter TCRB CDR3s were found in Type 1 diabetes patients in all four CD4+ subsets.

The source is a man aged 25-45 years with type 1 diabetes. The sequencing input was central memory CD4+ T cells from blood. The chain joins TRBV6-5 to TRBJ2-5, with TRBD1 identical over 7 bases. CDR3 region: CASSYGHRGYQETQYF. DNA for the CDR3: TGTGCCAGCAGTTACGGGCACAGGGGATACCAAGAGACCCAGTACTTC.